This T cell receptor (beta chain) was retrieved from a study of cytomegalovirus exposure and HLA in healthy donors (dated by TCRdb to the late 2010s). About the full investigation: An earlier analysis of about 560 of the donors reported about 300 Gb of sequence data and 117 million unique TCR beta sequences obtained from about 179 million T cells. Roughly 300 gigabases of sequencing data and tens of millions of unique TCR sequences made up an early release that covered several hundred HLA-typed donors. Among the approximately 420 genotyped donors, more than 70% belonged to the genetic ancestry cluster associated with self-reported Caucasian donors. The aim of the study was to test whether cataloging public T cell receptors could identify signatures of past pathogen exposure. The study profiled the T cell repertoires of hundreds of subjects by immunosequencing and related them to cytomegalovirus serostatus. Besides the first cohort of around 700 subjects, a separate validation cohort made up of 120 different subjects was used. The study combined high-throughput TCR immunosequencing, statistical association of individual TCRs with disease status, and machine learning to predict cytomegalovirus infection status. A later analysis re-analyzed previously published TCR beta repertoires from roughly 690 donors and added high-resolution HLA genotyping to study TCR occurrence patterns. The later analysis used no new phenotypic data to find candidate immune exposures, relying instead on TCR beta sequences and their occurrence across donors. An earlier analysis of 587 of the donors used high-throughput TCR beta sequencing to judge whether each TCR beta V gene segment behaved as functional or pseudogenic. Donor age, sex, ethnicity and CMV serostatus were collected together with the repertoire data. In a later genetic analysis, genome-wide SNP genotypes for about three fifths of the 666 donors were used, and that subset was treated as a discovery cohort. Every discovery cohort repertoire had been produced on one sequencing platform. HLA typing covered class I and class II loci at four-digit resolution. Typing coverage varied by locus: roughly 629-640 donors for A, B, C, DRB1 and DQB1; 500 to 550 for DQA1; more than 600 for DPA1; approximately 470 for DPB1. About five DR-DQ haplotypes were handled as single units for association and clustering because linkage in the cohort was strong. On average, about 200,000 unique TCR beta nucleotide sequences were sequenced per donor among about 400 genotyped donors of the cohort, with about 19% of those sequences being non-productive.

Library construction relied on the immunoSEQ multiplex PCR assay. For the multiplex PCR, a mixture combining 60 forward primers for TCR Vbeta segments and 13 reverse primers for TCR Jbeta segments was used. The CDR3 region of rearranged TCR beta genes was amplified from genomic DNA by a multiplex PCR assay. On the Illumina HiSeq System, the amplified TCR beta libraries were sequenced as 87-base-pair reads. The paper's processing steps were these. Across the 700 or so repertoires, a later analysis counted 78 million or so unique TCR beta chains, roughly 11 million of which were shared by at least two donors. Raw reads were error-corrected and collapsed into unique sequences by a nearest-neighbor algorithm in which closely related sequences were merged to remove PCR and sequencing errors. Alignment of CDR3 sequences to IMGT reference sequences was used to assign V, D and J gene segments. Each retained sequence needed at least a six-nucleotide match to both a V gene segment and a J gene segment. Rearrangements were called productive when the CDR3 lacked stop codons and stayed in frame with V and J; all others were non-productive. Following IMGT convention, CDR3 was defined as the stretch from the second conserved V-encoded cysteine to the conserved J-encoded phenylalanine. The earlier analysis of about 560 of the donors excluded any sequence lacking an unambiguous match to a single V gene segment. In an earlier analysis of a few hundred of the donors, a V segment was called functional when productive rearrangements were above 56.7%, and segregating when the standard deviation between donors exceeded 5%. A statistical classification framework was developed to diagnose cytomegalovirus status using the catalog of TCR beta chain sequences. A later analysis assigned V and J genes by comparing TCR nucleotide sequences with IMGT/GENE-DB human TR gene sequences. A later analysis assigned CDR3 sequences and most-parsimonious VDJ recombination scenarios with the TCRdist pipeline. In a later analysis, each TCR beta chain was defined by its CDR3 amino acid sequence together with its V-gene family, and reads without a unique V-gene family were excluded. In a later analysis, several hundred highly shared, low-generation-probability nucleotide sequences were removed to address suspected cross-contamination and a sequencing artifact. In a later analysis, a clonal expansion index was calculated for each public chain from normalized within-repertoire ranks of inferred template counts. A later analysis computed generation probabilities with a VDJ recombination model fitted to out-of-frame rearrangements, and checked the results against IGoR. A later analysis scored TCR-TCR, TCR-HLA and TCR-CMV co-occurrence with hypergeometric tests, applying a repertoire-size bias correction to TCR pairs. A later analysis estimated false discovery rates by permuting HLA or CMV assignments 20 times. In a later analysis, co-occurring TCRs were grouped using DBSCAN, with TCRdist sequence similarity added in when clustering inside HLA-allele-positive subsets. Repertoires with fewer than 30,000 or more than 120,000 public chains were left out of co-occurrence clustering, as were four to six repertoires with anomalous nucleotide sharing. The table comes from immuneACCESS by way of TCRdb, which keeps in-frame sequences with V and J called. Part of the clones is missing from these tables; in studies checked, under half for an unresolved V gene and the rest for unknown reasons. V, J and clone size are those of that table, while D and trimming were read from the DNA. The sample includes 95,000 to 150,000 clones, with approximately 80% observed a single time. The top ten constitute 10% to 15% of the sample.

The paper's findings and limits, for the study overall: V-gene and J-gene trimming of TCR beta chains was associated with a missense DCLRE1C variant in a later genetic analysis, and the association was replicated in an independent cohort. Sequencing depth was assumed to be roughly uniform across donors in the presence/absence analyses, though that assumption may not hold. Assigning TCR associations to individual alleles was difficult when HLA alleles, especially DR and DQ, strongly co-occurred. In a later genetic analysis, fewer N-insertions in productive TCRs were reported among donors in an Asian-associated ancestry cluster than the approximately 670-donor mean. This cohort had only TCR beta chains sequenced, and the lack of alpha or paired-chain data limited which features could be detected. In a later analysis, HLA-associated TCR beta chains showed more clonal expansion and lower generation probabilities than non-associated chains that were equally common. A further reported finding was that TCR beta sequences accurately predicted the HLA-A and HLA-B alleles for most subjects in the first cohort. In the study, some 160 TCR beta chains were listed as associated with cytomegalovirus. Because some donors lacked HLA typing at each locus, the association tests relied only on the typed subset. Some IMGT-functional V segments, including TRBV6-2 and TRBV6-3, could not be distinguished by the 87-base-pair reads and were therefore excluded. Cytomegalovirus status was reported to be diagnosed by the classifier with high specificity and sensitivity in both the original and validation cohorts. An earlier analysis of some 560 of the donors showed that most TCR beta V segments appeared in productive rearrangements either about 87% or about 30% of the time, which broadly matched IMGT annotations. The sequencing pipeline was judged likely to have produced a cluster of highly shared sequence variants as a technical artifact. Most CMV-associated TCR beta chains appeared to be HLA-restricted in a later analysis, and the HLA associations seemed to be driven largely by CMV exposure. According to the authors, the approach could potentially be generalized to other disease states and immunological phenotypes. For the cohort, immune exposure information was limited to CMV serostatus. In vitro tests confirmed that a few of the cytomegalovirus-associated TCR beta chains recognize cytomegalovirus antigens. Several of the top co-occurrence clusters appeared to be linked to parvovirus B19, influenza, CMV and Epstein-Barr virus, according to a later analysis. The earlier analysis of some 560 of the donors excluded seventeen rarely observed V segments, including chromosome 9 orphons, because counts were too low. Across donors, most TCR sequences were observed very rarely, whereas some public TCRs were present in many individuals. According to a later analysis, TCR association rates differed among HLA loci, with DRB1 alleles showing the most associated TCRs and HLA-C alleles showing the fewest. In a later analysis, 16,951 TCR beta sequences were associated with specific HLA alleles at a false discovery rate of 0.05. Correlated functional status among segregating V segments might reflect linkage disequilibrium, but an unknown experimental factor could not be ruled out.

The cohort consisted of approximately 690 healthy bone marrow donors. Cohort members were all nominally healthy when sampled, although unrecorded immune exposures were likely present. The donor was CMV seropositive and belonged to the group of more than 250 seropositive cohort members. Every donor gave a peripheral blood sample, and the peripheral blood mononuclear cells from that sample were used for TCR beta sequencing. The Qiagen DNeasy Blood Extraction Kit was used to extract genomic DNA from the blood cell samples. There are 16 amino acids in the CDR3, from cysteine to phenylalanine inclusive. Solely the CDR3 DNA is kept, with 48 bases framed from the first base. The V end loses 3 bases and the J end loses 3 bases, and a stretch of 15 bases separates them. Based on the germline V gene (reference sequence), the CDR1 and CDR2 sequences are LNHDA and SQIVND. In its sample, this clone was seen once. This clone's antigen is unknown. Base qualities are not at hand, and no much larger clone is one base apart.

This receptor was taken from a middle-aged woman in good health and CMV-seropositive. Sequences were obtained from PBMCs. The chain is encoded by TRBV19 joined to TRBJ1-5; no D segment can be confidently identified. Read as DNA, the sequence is TGTGCCAGTAGTATTGGTCCGCGGCACCACAATCAGCCCCAGCATTTT. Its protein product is CASSIGPRHHNQPQHF.